This T cell receptor beta chain originates from a study of shared clonotypes between healthy human individuals. Here immunoSEQ multiplex PCR was the method, and the copy in TCRdb shows in-frame clones only, minus some. The sample lists roughly 2.5 million clones; around nine tenths were seen once. Sequenced sample: naive CD4+ T cells sorted from blood. Noted subset: CD45RA+ positively selected. This sequence originates from a man between 18 and 29 years old in good health.

CDR3 nucleotide sequence: TGTGCCAGCAGTTTACCGGGGACCGCCAATGAGCAGTTCTTC. It is translated as CASSLPGTANEQFF. The chain joins TRBV27 to TRBJ2-1; D might be TRBD1 or TRBD2, each matching 5 bases. The CDR3 has 14 residues. The germline V and J ends were trimmed by 2 bases and 6 bases, with 11 bases remaining between them. Germline V lookup: CDR1 MNHEY, CDR2 SMNVEV (reference sequence).